The sample holds a few counts of the clone carrying this TCR beta chain. This specimen comes from a study of T-cell memory formation after mild COVID-19. Trimming removed 6 bases from V and 5 bases from J; junction bases left unmatched: 9. Per germline, CDR1 MNHEY and CDR2 SVGAGI. This CDR3 has 14 amino acids. TCRdb re-called the 5' RACE reads through MiXCR, storing one row per CDR3 protein. The sample lists about 560,000 distinct CDR3 sequences, around a sixth seen once, with less than 10% in the top ten. The TCR comes from an adult woman who had mild COVID-19 (a few samples of this study predate the infection). Cell type and time point are not known. Sequencing was carried out using PBMCs or a T cell subset sorted from them (not recorded which). V and J are TRBV6-5 and TRBJ1-1; 7 bases are shared with TRBD1. CDR3: CASRIQGLGTEAFF. CDR3 DNA sequence: TGTGCCAGCAGGATACAGGGGCTGGGGACTGAAGCTTTCTTT.